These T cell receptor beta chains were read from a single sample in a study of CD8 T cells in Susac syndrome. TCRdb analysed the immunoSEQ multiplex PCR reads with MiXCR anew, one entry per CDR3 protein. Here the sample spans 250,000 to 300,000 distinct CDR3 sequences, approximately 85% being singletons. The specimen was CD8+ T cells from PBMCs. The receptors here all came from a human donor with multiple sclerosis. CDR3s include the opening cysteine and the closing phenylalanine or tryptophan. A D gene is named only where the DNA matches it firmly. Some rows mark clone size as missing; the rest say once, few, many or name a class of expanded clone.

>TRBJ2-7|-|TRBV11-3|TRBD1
CASSPQTGAQEEQYF
TGTGCCAGCAGCCCCCAGACAGGGGCGCAGGAGGAGCAGTACTTC
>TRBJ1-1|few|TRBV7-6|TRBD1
CASSLGGTGLEAFF
TGTGCCAGCAGCTTAGGCGGGACAGGGCTTGAAGCTTTCTTT
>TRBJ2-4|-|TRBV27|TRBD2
CASSPRLAGGPRYIQYF
TGTGCCAGCAGTCCGCGACTAGCGGGAGGGCCGAGGTACATTCAGTACTTC
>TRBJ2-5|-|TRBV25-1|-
CASTPNTARRQETQYF
TGTGCCAGCACCCCGAACACAGCTAGAAGGCAAGAGACCCAGTACTTC
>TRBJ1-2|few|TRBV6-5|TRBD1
CASSPGQGYYGYTF
TGTGCCAGCAGTCCCGGACAGGGGTACTATGGCTACACCTTC
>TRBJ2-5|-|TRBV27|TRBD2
CASSSHLSRTSGQETQYF
TGTGCCAGCAGTTCCCATCTCTCCCGGACTAGCGGCCAAGAGACCCAGTACTTC
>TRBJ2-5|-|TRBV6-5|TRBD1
CASSYGTTGVKETQYF
TGTGCCAGCAGTTATGGGACCACAGGGGTAAAAGAGACCCAGTACTTC
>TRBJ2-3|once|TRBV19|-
CASSILAQGRTDTQYF
TGTGCCAGTAGTATTTTGGCACAGGGACGCACAGATACGCAGTATTTT
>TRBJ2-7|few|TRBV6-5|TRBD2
CASSSGLAGGWYEQYF
TGTGCCAGCAGTTCCGGACTAGCGGGAGGGTGGTACGAGCAGTACTTC
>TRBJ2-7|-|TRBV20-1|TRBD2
CSARSLNGRAYEQYF
TGCAGTGCTAGGTCCCTAAACGGGAGGGCCTACGAGCAGTACTTC
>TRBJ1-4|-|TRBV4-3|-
CASSQDWSRGDEKLFF
TGCGCCAGCAGCCAAGATTGGTCCCGGGGGGATGAAAAACTGTTTTTT
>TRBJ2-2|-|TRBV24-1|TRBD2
CATSEKWSASGSETGELFF
TGTGCCACCAGTGAGAAGTGGTCGGCTAGCGGGAGTGAGACCGGGGAGCTGTTTTTT
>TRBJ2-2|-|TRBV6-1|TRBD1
CASRGQGNTGELFF
TGTGCCAGCAGGGGACAGGGAAACACCGGGGAGCTGTTTTTT
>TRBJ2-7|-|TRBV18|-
CASSTSRVESGSFPYEQYF
TGTGCCAGCTCAACCTCCCGCGTCGAATCAGGGTCCTTTCCCTACGAGCAGTACTTC
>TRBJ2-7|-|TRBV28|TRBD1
CATVWTGVIDYEQYF
TGTGCCACCGTTTGGACAGGTGTTATTGACTACGAGCAGTACTTC
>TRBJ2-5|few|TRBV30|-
CAWTPWGEIQKQYF
TGTGCCTGGACCCCCTGGGGGGAGATCCAAAAACAGTACTTC
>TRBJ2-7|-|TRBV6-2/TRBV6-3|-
CASVSGVEQYF
TGTGCCAGCGTCTCGGGGGTCGAGCAGTACTTC
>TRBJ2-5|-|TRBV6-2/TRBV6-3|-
CASSYWSYPTGQTQYF
TGTGCCAGCAGTTACTGGAGTTATCCGACCGGGCAGACCCAGTACTTC
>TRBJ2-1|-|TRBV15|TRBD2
CATSRWRESRNEQFF
TGTGCCACCAGCAGATGGCGGGAGAGTAGGAATGAGCAGTTCTTC
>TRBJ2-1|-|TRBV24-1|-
CATSEGGHNEQFF
TGTGCCACCAGTGAGGGGGGCCACAATGAGCAGTTCTTC
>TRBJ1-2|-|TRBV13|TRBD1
CASSWALTDRTANYGYTF
TGTGCCAGCAGCTGGGCCCTCACGGACAGGACTGCTAACTATGGCTACACCTTC
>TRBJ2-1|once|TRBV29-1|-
CSGDYNEQFF
TGCAGCGGTGACTACAATGAGCAGTTCTTC
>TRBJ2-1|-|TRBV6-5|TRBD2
CASSYFRTSGYYNEQFF
TGTGCCAGCAGTTACTTCCGGACTAGCGGATACTACAATGAGCAGTTCTTC
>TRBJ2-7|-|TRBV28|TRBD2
CATTGTSFYEQYF
TGTGCCACGACCGGGACTAGCTTCTACGAGCAGTACTTC
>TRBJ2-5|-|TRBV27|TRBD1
CASADRGQEETQYF
TGTGCCAGCGCAGACAGGGGCCAGGAGGAGACCCAGTACTTC
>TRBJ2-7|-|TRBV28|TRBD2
CASSPTGTRISYEQYF
TGTGCCAGCAGTCCAACCGGGACTAGGATTTCATACGAGCAGTACTTC
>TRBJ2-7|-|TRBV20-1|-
CSARDRDSPYEQYF
TGCAGTGCTAGAGATCGAGACAGCCCCTACGAGCAGTACTTC
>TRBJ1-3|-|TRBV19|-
CASIDEQGSAGNTIYF
TGTGCCAGTATCGACGAACAGGGCAGCGCTGGAAACACCATATATTTT
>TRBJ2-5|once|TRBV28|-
CASSLSPGETQYF
TGTGCCAGCAGTTTATCTCCAGGAGAGACCCAGTACTTC
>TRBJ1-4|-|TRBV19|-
CASTSFSGTTNEKLFF
TGTGCCAGTACCTCTTTTTCGGGTACTACTAATGAAAAACTGTTTTTT
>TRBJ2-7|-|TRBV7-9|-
CASNRDGHEQYF
TGTGCCAGCAACCGCGATGGCCACGAGCAGTACTTC
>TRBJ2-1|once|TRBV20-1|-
CSAIQDVADRSYNEQFF
TGCAGTGCTATTCAAGACGTGGCCGACAGATCCTACAATGAGCAGTTCTTC
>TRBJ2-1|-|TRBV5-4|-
CDSSFGWGKNSYNEQFF
TGTGACAGCAGCTTCGGGTGGGGCAAGAACTCCTACAATGAGCAGTTCTTC
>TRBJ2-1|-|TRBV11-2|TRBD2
CASSLRAGGKNNEQFF
TGTGCCAGCAGCTTAAGGGCGGGAGGGAAGAACAATGAGCAGTTCTTC
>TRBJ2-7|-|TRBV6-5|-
CASSYGGAEGEQYF
TGTGCCAGCAGTTACGGGGGCGCCGAGGGCGAGCAGTACTTC
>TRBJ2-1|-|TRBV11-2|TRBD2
CASSLEGGSFSEQFF
TGTGCCAGCAGCTTAGAAGGCGGGAGCTTCAGTGAGCAGTTCTTC
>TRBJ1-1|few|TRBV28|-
CASSLGVSTEAFF
TGTGCCAGCAGTTTAGGGGTATCCACTGAAGCTTTCTTT
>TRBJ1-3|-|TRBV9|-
CASSPAGVSGNTIYF
TGTGCCAGCAGCCCCGCGGGGGTCTCTGGAAACACCATATATTTT
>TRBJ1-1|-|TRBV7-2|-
CASSLQGPVMNTEAFF
TGTGCCAGCAGCTTGCAGGGTCCCGTTATGAACACTGAAGCTTTCTTT
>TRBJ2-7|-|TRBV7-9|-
CASSKTLQASYEQYF
TGTGCCAGCAGCAAAACCCTTCAGGCCTCCTACGAGCAGTACTTC
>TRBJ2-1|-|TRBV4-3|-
CASSLRGGHNEQFF
TGCGCCAGCAGCTTAAGGGGGGGGCACAATGAGCAGTTCTTC
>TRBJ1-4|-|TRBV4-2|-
CASSQDVTGTEKLFF
TGTGCCAGCAGCCAAGATGTCACAGGGACTGAAAAACTGTTTTTT
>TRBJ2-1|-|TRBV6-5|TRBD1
CASSYYPGGYEGEQFF
TGTGCCAGCAGTTACTACCCAGGGGGCTACGAGGGTGAGCAGTTCTTC
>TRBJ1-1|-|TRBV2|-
CASSETTFDTEAFF
TGTGCCAGCAGTGAAACAACATTTGACACTGAAGCTTTCTTT
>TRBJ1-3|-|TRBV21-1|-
CASIQTGDGNTIYF
TGTGCCAGCATACAGACAGGGGATGGAAACACCATATATTTT
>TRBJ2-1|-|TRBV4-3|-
CASSQGVAPQASYNEQFF
TGCGCCAGCAGCCAAGGGGTAGCGCCACAGGCCTCCTACAATGAGCAGTTCTTC
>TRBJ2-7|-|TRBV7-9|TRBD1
CASSHRDRGHGSYEQYF
TGTGCCAGCAGCCACCGGGACAGGGGGCATGGAAGCTACGAGCAGTACTTC
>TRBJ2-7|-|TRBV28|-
CASSSPGPGYEQYF
TGTGCCAGCAGCTCCCCCGGGCCAGGTTACGAGCAGTACTTC
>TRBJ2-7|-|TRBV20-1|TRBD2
CSAYGLADYYEQYF
TGCAGTGCTTACGGACTAGCGGACTACTACGAGCAGTACTTC
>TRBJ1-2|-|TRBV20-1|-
CSARDYGYYGYTF
TGCAGTGCTAGAGACTACGGCTACTATGGCTACACCTTC